Below, one T cell receptor (beta chain) is given with its context. Its antigen is as yet unknown. The CDR3 is made up of 12 amino acids. The germline V and J ends were trimmed by 10 bases and 3 bases, with 11 bases remaining between them. Germline V CDR1 and CDR2: KGHDR, SFDVKD. Assay: immunoSEQ multiplex PCR; the TCRdb copy retains only in-frame clones and omits some. The sample includes roughly 700,000 clones, roughly 90% of them seen just once. The treatment: around 19 received Ad26.COV2.S at low or high dose, single or two shots; about 5 received placebo; per-sample allocation not given. It was on day 63 after the first vaccine or placebo injection that samples were taken. The individual, an adult aged 18-55 years, was a donor in Boston. This sample is drawn from a study of Ad26.COV2.S vaccination and SARS-CoV-2 variants. Across the study: Once, or twice with 56 days between doses, Ad26.COV2.S was given intramuscularly.

Study-wide points: Once vaccination had occurred, spike-specific CD8+ and CD4+ T cell responses reportedly showed substantial breadth.

This chain joins TRBV24-1 and TRBJ2-5; D may correspond to TRBD1 or TRBD2 (5 bases each). This specimen consisted of peripheral blood, obtained in a trial of Ad26.COV2.S vaccine versus placebo. This receptor was identified in a person between 18 and 60 years old who received the Ad26.COV2.S COVID-19 vaccine or a placebo. The CDR3, as DNA: TGTGCCACGGCCCGGGACGAAGAGACCCAGTACTTC. Translation gives CATARDEETQYF.